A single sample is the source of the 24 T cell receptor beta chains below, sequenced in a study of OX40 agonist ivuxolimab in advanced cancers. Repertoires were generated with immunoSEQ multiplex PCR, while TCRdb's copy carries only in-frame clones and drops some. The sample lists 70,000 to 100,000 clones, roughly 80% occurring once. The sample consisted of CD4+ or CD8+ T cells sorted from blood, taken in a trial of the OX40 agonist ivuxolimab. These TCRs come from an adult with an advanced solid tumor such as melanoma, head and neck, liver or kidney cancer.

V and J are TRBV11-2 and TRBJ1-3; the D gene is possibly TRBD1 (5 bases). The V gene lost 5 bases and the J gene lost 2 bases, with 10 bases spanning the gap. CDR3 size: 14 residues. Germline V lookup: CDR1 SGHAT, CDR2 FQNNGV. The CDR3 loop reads CASSRGTAGNTIYF. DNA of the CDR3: TGTGCCAGCAGCCGCGGGACCGCTGGAAACACCATATATTTT.

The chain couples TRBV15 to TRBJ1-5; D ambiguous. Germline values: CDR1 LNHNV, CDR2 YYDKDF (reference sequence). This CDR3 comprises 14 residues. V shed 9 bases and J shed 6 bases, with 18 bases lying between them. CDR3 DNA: TGTGCCACAAGTAACCCTGGCTTGGGTCAGCCCCAGCATTTT. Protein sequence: CATSNPGLGQPQHF. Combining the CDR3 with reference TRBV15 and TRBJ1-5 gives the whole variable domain DAMVIQNPRYQVTQFGKPVTLSCSQTLNHNVMYWYQQKSSQAPKLLFHYYDKDFNNEADTPDNFQSRRPNTSFCFLDIRSPGLGDTAMYLCATSNPGLGQPQHFGDGTRLSIL.

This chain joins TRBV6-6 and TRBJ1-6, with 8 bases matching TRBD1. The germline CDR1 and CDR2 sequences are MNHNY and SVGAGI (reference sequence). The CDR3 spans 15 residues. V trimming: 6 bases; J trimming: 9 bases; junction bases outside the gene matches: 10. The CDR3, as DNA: TGTGCCAGCAGAAGTGGACAGGGAACAGGTTCACCCCTCCACTTT. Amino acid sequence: CASRSGQGTGSPLHF.

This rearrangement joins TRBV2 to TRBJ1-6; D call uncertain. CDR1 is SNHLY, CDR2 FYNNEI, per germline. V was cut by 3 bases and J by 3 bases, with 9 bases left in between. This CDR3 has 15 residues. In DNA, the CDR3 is TGTGCCAGCAGTGATCGGACCCTCTATAATTCACCCCTCCACTTT. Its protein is CASSDRTLYNSPLHF.

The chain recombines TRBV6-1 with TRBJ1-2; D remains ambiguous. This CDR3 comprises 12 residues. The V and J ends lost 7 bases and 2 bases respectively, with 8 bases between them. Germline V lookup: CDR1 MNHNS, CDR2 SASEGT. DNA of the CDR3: TGTGCCAGCATGCTTCCGAACTATGGCTACACCTTC. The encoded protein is CASMLPNYGYTF.

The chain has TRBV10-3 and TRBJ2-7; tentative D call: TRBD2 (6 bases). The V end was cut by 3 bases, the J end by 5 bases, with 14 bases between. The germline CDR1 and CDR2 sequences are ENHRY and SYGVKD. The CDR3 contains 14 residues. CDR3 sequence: CAISDSTRGDEQYV. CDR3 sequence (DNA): TGTGCCATCAGTGACTCGACTAGAGGGGACGAGCAGTACGTC.

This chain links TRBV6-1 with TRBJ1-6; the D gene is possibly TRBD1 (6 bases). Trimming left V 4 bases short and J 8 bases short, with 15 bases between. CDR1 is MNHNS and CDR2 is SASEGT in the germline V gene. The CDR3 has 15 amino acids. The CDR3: CASSATGALDSPLHF. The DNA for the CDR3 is TGTGCCAGCAGTGCAACGGGGGCACTTGATTCACCCCTCCACTTT.

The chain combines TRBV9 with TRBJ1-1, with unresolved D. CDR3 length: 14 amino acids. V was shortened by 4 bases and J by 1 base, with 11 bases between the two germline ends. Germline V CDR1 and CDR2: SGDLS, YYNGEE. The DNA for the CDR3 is TGTGCCAGCAGCCTTATGACCGCGAACACTGAAGCTTTCTTT. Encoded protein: CASSLMTANTEAFF.

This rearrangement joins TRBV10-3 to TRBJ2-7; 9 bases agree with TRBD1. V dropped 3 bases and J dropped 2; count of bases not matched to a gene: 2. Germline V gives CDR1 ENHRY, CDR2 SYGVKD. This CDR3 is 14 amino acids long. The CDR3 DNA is TGTGCCATCAGTGATGGGACAGGGACCTACGAGCAGTACTTC. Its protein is CAISDGTGTYEQYF.

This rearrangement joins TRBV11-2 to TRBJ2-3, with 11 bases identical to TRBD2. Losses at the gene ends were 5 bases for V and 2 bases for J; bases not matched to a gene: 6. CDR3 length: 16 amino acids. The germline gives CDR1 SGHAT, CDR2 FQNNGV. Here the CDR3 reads CASSKGTSGNTDTQYF. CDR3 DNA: TGTGCCAGCAGCAAGGGGACTAGCGGTAACACAGATACGCAGTATTTT. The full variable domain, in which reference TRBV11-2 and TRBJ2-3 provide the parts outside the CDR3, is EAGVAQSPRYKIIEKRQSVAFWCNPISGHATLYWYQQILGQGPKLLIQFQNNGVVDDSQLPKDRFSAERLKGVDSTLKIQPAKLEDSAVYLCASSKGTSGNTDTQYFGPGTRLTVL.

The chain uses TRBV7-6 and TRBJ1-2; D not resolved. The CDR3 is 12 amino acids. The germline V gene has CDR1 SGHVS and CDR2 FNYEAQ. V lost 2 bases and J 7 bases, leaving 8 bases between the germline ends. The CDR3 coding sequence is TGTGCCAGCAGCTTAAAGGGTTCTGGCTACACCTTC. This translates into CASSLKGSGYTF. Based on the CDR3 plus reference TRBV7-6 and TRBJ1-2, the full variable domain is GAGVSQSPRYKVTKRGQDVALRCDPISGHVSLYWYRQALGQGPEFLTYFNYEAQQDKSGLPNDRFSAERPEGSISTLTIQRTEQRDSAMYRCASSLKGSGYTFGSGTRLTVV.

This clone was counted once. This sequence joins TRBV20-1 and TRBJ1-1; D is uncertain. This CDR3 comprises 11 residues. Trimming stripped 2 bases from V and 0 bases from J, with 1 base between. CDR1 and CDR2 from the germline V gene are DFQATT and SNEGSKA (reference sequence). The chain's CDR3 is CSARMNTEAFF. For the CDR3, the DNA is TGCAGTGCTAGAATGAACACTGAAGCTTTCTTT.

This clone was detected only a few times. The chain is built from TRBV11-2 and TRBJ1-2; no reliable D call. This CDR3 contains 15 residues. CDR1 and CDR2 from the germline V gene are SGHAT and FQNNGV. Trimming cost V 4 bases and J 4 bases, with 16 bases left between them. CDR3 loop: CASSSLGRVLYGYTF. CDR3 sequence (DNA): TGTGCCAGCAGCTCCCTTGGGCGGGTTCTCTATGGCTACACCTTC.

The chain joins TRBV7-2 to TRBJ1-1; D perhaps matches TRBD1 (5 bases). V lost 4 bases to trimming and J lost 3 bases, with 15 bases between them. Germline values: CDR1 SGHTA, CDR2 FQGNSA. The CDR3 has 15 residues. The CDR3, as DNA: TGTGCCAGCAGCTCGCGCGGGGGGGTTTACACTGAAGCTTTCTTT. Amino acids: CASSSRGGVYTEAFF.

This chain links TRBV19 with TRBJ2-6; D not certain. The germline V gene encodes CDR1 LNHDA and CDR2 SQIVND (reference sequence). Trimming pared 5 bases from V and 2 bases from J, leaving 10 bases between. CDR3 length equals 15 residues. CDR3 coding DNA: TGTGCCAGTAGTCCCCGAACGGCTGGGGCCAACGTCCTGACTTTC. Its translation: CASSPRTAGANVLTF.

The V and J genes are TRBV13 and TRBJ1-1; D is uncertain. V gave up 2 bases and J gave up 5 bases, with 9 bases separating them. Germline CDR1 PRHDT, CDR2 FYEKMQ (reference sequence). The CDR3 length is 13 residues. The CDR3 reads CASSLRHNTEAFF. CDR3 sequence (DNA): TGTGCCAGCAGCTTAAGACATAATACTGAAGCTTTCTTT.

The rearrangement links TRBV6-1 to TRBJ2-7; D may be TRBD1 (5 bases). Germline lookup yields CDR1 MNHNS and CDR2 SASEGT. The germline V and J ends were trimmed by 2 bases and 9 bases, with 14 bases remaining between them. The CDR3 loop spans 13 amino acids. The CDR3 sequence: CASSETPDRGQYV. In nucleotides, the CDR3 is TGTGCCAGCAGTGAAACCCCAGACAGAGGGCAGTACGTC.

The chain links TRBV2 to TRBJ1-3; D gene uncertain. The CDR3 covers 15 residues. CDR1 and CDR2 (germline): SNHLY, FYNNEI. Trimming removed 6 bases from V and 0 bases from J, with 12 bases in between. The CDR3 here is CASSTRTSSGNTIYF. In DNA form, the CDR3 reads TGTGCCAGCAGCACCCGGACCAGCTCTGGAAACACCATATATTTT.

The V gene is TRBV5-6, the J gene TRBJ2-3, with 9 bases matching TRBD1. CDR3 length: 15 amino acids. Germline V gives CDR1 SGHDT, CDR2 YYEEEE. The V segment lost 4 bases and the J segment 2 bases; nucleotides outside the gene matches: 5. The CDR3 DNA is TGTGCCAGCAGCCTAGGGACAGGGCCCACAGATACGCAGTATTTT. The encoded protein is CASSLGTGPTDTQYF.

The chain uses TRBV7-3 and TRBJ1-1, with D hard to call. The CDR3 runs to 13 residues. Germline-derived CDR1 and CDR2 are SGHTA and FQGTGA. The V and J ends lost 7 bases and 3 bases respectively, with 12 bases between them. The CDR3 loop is CASNDGVHTEAFF. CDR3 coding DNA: TGTGCCAGCAATGATGGGGTTCACACTGAAGCTTTCTTT.

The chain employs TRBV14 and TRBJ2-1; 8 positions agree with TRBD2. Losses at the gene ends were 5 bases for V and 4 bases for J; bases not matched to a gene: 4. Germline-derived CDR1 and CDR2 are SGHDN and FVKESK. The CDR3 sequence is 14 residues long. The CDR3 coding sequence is TGTGCCAGCAGCTTAGCGGGGAAATACAATGAGCAGTTCTTC. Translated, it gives CASSLAGKYNEQFF.

In nucleotides, the CDR3 is TGTGCCAGCAGTTTGCGTCAGGGTAGGGGTCAGCCCCAGCATTTT. Amino acid sequence: CASSLRQGRGQPQHF. The gene calls are TRBV28 and TRBJ1-5; possible D gene TRBD1, 5 bases. Germline V gene lookup returns CDR1 MDHEN and CDR2 SYDVKM. This CDR3 is 15 amino acids long. V dropped 3 bases and J dropped 6 bases, with 15 bases sitting between them.

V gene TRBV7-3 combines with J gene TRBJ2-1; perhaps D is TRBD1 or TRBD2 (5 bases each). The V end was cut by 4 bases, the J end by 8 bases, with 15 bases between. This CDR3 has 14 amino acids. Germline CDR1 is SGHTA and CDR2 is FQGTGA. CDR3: CASSSPTRGDEQFF. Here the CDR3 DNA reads TGTGCCAGCAGCTCCCCCACTAGGGGCGATGAGCAGTTCTTC. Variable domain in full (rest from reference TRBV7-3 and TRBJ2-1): GAGVSQTPSNKVTEKGKYVELRCDPISGHTALYWYRQSLGQGPEFLIYFQGTGAADDSGLPNDRFFAVRPEGSVSTLKIQRTERGDSAVYLCASSSPTRGDEQFFGPGTRLTVL.

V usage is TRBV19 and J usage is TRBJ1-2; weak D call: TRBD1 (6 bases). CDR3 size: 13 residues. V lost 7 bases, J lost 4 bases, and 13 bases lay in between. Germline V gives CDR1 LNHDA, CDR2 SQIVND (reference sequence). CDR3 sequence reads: CASNFDRLYGYTF. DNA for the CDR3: TGTGCCAGTAACTTCGACAGGCTCTATGGCTACACCTTC.